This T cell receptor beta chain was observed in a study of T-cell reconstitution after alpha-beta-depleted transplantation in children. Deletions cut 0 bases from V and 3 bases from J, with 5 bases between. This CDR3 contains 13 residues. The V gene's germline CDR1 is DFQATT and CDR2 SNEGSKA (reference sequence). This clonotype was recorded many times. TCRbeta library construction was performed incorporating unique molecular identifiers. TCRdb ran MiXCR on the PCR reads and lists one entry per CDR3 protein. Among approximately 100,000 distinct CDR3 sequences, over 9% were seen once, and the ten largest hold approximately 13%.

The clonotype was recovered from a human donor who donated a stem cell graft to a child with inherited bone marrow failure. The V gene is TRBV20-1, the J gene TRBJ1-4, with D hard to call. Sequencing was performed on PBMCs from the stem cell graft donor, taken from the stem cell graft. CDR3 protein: CSAREGPNEKLFF. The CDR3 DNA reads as TGCAGTGCTAGAGAAGGGCCTAATGAAAAACTGTTTTTT.